The sample holds a few counts of the clone carrying this TCR beta chain. Its cognate antigen is unknown. As TCR cDNA was made by 5'RACE template switching, a universal primer site and UMIs were added. TCRdb reprocessed the 5' RACE reads with MiXCR, giving one entry per CDR3 protein. Of 450,000 to 550,000 distinct CDR3 sequences in the sample, roughly 19% were seen once. These data are taken from a study of T cells after yellow fever vaccination. Whole-study context: Any fraction with a low cell number was prepared using SMART-Seq v4 Ultra Low Input.

The study, taken as a whole, reports: Peaking on day 5 versus 15, the secondary response was faster but weaker. Reappearance after the booster was seen for most primary-vaccination clones, at 95% to 96% CD4 and 75% to 90% CD8.

V trimming: 0 bases; J trimming: 9 bases; junction bases outside the gene matches: 11. Germline lookup yields CDR1 SGHNT and CDR2 YYREEE (reference sequence). This CDR3 is 16 amino acids long. The sequencing used PBMCs, collected 15 days after the yellow fever booster vaccination. The receptor's source is a young man who received the YFV17D yellow fever vaccine. The gene calls are TRBV5-4 and TRBJ2-1; TRBD2 matches at 8 bases. The CDR3 sequence: CASSLGGTSLESEQFF. CDR3 sequence (DNA): TGTGCCAGCAGCTTGGGAGGGACTAGTCTTGAGAGTGAGCAGTTCTTC.